This TCR beta chain was identified in a study of blood T cell repertoires in COVID-19. Repertoires were generated with immunoSEQ multiplex PCR, while TCRdb's copy carries only in-frame clones and drops some. This sample yields 95,000 to 150,000 clones, of which roughly four fifths are seen a single time; approximately 5% belongs to the top ten. Losses at the gene ends were 1 base for V and 4 bases for J; bases not matched to a gene: 9. CDR3 length: 17 residues. Germline assignment: CDR1 LGHDT and CDR2 YNNKEL (reference sequence). The chain has TRBV3-1 (or the pseudogene TRBV3-2) and TRBJ1-4, with 7 bases fitting TRBD1. The sequencing sample was made of peripheral blood. The TCR sequence derives from a woman in her 70s with acute or convalescent COVID-19. The DNA for the CDR3 is TGTGCCAGCAGCCAAGTAGCAGGGGGGAATTTTAATGAAAAACTGTTTTTT. It translates to CASSQVAGGNFNEKLFF.